The rows below give T cell receptor beta chains drawn from one sample of a study of identical twins. TCRdb processed the 5' RACE reads anew with MiXCR; each CDR3 protein has one entry. Of 1.5 million to 2 million distinct CDR3 sequences in the sample, roughly a third are singletons; the top ten hold about 0.27%. Material: cord blood. All receptors come from a newborn girl in good health. Both conserved end residues are part of each CDR3. The order of the fields is V gene, J gene, CDR3 protein.

V gene: TRBV10-3
J gene: TRBJ2-5
CDR3 protein: CAIRTEGLGQETQYF

V gene: TRBV29-1
J gene: TRBJ1-2
CDR3 protein: CSIGTAGLDGYTF

V gene: TRBV24-1
J gene: TRBJ2-3
CDR3 protein: CATSDFTRTDTQYF

V gene: TRBV12-3/TRBV12-4
J gene: TRBJ2-5
CDR3 protein: CASSIRDREQYF

V gene: TRBV3-1
J gene: TRBJ2-3
CDR3 protein: CASSQGWTSTDTQYF

V gene: TRBV24-1
J gene: TRBJ2-1
CDR3 protein: CATSDPGLSNEQFF

V gene: TRBV4-1
J gene: TRBJ2-2
CDR3 protein: CASSHLPSGVNTGELFF

V gene: TRBV24-1
J gene: TRBJ1-2
CDR3 protein: CATSETGDYGYTF

V gene: TRBV12-3/TRBV12-4
J gene: TRBJ1-6
CDR3 protein: CASCGNNPPLHF

V gene: TRBV5-1
J gene: TRBJ2-1
CDR3 protein: CASSFDPLPNEQFF

V gene: TRBV7-2
J gene: TRBJ2-3
CDR3 protein: CASSFTRRAHFNDTDTQYF

V gene: TRBV15
J gene: TRBJ1-4
CDR3 protein: CATTQEGNEKLFF

V gene: TRBV6-6
J gene: TRBJ1-2
CDR3 protein: CASGRTGIYGYTF

V gene: TRBV7-2
J gene: TRBJ1-4
CDR3 protein: CASSSYSATNEKLFF

V gene: TRBV7-2
J gene: TRBJ2-7
CDR3 protein: CASSLGGLVGPNEQYF

V gene: TRBV4-1
J gene: TRBJ2-7
CDR3 protein: CASSQDRGDEQYF

V gene: TRBV10-3
J gene: NA
CDR3 protein: CAIRRGTVGETQYF

V gene: TRBV7-2
J gene: TRBJ2-3
CDR3 protein: CASSLTEPPDTQYF

V gene: TRBV7-6
J gene: TRBJ1-6
CDR3 protein: CASKNRAFNSPLHF

V gene: TRBV24-1
J gene: TRBJ2-1
CDR3 protein: CATSDPSTSRAYNEQFF

V gene: TRBV10-3
J gene: TRBJ2-1
CDR3 protein: CAISFRDRGYNEQFF

V gene: TRBV28
J gene: TRBJ2-3
CDR3 protein: CASSLMLLSTDTQYF

V gene: TRBV3-1
J gene: TRBJ1-2
CDR3 protein: CATGLTGAYGYTF

V gene: TRBV6-1
J gene: TRBJ2-7
CDR3 protein: CASSEAPGSSYEQYF

V gene: TRBV6-5
J gene: TRBJ2-7
CDR3 protein: CASRGLRYNEQYF

V gene: TRBV7-2
J gene: TRBJ1-5
CDR3 protein: CASSLFGLSDQPQHF

V gene: TRBV28
J gene: TRBJ2-7
CDR3 protein: CASSLLSGMEAYEQYF

V gene: TRBV2
J gene: TRBJ1-2
CDR3 protein: CASSERREGYTF

V gene: TRBV5-1
J gene: NA
CDR3 protein: CASSLTSGYLSYNEQYF

V gene: TRBV20-1
J gene: TRBJ2-2
CDR3 protein: CSARGDRGAGELFF

V gene: TRBV7-9
J gene: TRBJ2-5
CDR3 protein: CASSFVQLETQYF

V gene: TRBV29-1
J gene: TRBJ2-5
CDR3 protein: CSVGDYNEQYF

V gene: TRBV20-1
J gene: TRBJ2-1
CDR3 protein: CSARARGGFYQETQFF

V gene: TRBV9
J gene: TRBJ1-4
CDR3 protein: CASSAGIDNEKLFF

V gene: TRBV7-2
J gene: TRBJ2-3
CDR3 protein: CASSLLVSDTQYF

V gene: TRBV7-9
J gene: TRBJ1-1
CDR3 protein: CASTRDRGRTEAFF

V gene: TRBV3-1
J gene: TRBJ2-5
CDR3 protein: CASSQAIRDGQETQYF

V gene: TRBV20-1
J gene: TRBJ1-1
CDR3 protein: CSARESTETEAFF

V gene: TRBV4-2
J gene: TRBJ2-3
CDR3 protein: CASSQDGGRADTQYF